The source of this T cell receptor beta chain is a study of CD8 T cells in ankylosing spondylitis. Study outcomes and limitations: Clones linked with disease were CD8+ and fairly uncommon in the peripheral blood. Significantly higher representation of disease-linked clones was reported for matched ankylosing spondylitis synovial fluid. In reactive arthritis synovial fluid and blood, some motif variants had been reported before. Seemingly characteristic of ankylosing spondylitis blood was a TCR beta motif consisting of several highly homologous variants.

TCRdb re-analysed the 5' RACE reads in MiXCR, keeping a single row per CDR3 protein. The data show about 240,000 distinct CDR3 sequences, around 10% seen once. This clonotype was seen many times. Its matching antigen is unknown. The sample was blood, either unsorted or a sorted T cell fraction (not recorded which). The origin of this receptor is a male donor with ankylosing spondylitis or in good health (not recorded which).

This chain's CDR3 is CASSLNPGWADTQYF. For the CDR3, the DNA is TGTGCCAGCAGCTTAAATCCAGGGTGGGCAGATACGCAGTATTTT. J is TRBJ2-3 and V is TRBV7-3, with D tentatively TRBD1 (5 bases). This CDR3 is built from 15 residues. V lost 1 base, J lost 4 bases, and 12 bases lay in between. The germline V gene encodes CDR1 SGHTA and CDR2 FQGTGA.